This paragraph covers one TCR beta chain sequence. The antigen remains unidentified. Trimming shortened V by 4 bases and J by 0 bases, and 11 bases separated the two germline ends. The germline V gene has CDR1 SGHRS and CDR2 YFSETQ. The CDR3 totals 15 residues. MiXCR, run by TCRdb on the 5' RACE reads, gives a single entry per CDR3 protein. The repertoire has about 110,000 distinct CDR3 sequences, roughly 20% of them found once; the top ten carry about 42%. This entry comes from a study of T-cell memory formation after mild COVID-19. Study information: Clusters of TCRs were largely donor specific.

Overall study findings and caveats: Proof of SARS-CoV-2 specificity was absent for the second-wave clones that crested on day 37.

The receptor comes from a man aged 18 to 29 who had mild COVID-19 (a few samples of this study predate the infection). Cell type and time point are not known. The material sequenced was PBMCs or a T cell subset sorted from them (not recorded which). V is TRBV5-1 and J is TRBJ1-5; a possible D gene is TRBD1 (5 bases). As DNA, the CDR3 is TGCGCCAGCAGCCCTGGTGGGGGTAGCAATCAGCCCCAGCATTTT. It is translated as CASSPGGGSNQPQHF.